The sequence of this T cell receptor beta chain was determined in a study of Tregs in tolerant kidney transplant recipients. TCRdb's copy holds only in-frame clones and misses some; the assay was immunoSEQ multiplex PCR. The sample lists about 110,000 clones, 90% occurring once. This clone was recorded only once. The sample carries other DNA sequences with the same CDR3. CDR3 length: 15 residues. Germline V gene sequence: CDR1 SGHRS, CDR2 YFSETQ. V lost 0 bases to trimming and J lost 9 bases; unmatched junction nucleotides: 8. The rearrangement joins TRBV5-1 to TRBJ2-7; 11 positions match TRBD2. The clonotype originates from a human donor who received a combined kidney and bone marrow transplant. The sample consisted of CD4+ T cells from blood, taken before the transplant. DNA of the CDR3: TGCGCCAGCAGCTTGGGGGTAGCGGGGGGGCCAGTGCAGTACTTC. Translated, it gives CASSLGVAGGPVQYF.